This T cell receptor (beta chain) originates from a study of neurological immune-mediated disorders (dated by TCRdb to between 2018 and 2021). The study in broad terms: Among the approximately 35 multiple sclerosis patients, relapsing-remitting MS accounted for around 30 and secondary progressive MS accounted for 3. The 90 to 110 TCR-beta libraries covered PBMC samples along with longitudinal samples, technical triplicates, and paired sorted CD4+ and CD8+ T-cell subsets. Using UMI-based sequencing, the study compared peripheral blood TCR-beta repertoires from patients with HTLV-I-associated myelopathy (HAM/TSP), patients with multiple sclerosis, and healthy controls. The cohort comprised about 70 subjects: roughly 14 HAM/TSP patients, 35 or so multiple sclerosis patients and approximately 20 healthy controls. The research as a whole found: The MS cluster was not associated with any clinical or MRI features, and the authors stated that larger cohorts are needed. In a phylogenetic analysis, the repertoires of 18 out of 34 MS patients fell into a single cluster of related CDR3 sequences, pointing to a possible signature at the repertoire level. TCR clonal expansion was highest in HAM/TSP patients and lowest in MS patients, with MS patients falling below even healthy controls. No identical CDR3 amino acid sequences were found to be shared among expanded clones across subjects, suggesting that TCR-beta repertoires were private in all groups.

cDNA was synthesized by template-switch 5'RACE using a primer carrying a 10-nucleotide random unique molecular identifier by which each TCR transcript was tagged. Over 190 million TCR-beta sequences, covering 15-18 subjects, were produced in each sequencing run. The RNeasy kit was used to extract total RNA. TCR-beta VDJ regions were amplified with primers for the TCR constant region and the 5'RACE anchor, using the KAPA Real-time Library Amplification kit. Sample indexes and Illumina adaptors were added in a first PCR, after which library yield was increased in a second PCR. The roughly 650 bp TCR product was size-selected on a 2% E-gel SizeSelection system after Ampure bead purification. Before pooling, libraries had their quality checked on a Bioanalyzer, their concentration measured with Qubit, and their quantity determined with the Kapa Library Quantification kit. An Illumina HiSeq 2500 was used to sequence the libraries paired-end at 2 x 150 bp. To increase sequence diversity, about 25-31% phiX was spiked into each library pool. On the authors' methods: The UMI-based MiGEC pipeline processed quality-filtered reads and removed over 80% of raw TCR sequences during error correction. IMGT germline references were used for aligning VDJ genes, and each clonotype was defined as a unique CDR3 amino acid sequence together with its V-J genes. Clonal expansion, Shannon diversity, and CDR3 relatedness (CalcPairwiseDistances, ClusterSamples) were evaluated with VDJtools, and phylogenetic trees were built with CLCbio workbench. Using coefficient-of-variation modelling across technical triplicates, the study counted a clone as expanded if it had at least 8 unique UMIs. TCRdb reprocessed the public reads (quality trimming at Q25 with fastp, clone calling with MiXCR) and kept in-frame beta chains. Duplicate CDR3 protein sequences are folded into a single record with the most common DNA and genes. V and J calls and clone size were set by TCRdb, not the authors. The sample table shows under 70,000 distinct CDR3 sequences, and 4% to 6% are seen once. About 2.7% of the sample is taken by the ten largest.

The germline V gene (reference sequence) sets CDR1 to DFQATT and CDR2 to SNEGSKA. Unmatched junction bases come to 7, with V trimmed by 3 bases and J by 1 base. The CDR3 covers 17 residues, taking in both the cysteine and the phenylalanine. The only DNA kept is the CDR3, 51 bases in frame from the first base. Libraries from unsorted PBMCs were made from 2 million PBMCs kept in RNAlater at -80 degrees C until RNA extraction. Multiple sclerosis patients were enrolled in a US clinical protocol evaluating disease progression by magnetic resonance imaging. Peripheral blood was subjected to Ficoll-Hypaque density gradient centrifugation to isolate PBMCs, which were then cryopreserved in liquid nitrogen. The table lists this clonotype with many counts. Its antigen is not yet known. Base qualities are not recorded, but no much larger clone differs from it by a single base.

The source material was PBMCs. This clonotype was sampled from a woman aged 25 to 39 with multiple sclerosis. This sequence uses TRBV20-1 and TRBJ2-3; 13 of the junction bases match TRBD2. The nucleotide sequence is given as TGCAGTGCTAGGGGACTAGCGGGGCCTAGCGGCACAGATACGCAGTATTTT. It codes for CSARGLAGPSGTDTQYF.